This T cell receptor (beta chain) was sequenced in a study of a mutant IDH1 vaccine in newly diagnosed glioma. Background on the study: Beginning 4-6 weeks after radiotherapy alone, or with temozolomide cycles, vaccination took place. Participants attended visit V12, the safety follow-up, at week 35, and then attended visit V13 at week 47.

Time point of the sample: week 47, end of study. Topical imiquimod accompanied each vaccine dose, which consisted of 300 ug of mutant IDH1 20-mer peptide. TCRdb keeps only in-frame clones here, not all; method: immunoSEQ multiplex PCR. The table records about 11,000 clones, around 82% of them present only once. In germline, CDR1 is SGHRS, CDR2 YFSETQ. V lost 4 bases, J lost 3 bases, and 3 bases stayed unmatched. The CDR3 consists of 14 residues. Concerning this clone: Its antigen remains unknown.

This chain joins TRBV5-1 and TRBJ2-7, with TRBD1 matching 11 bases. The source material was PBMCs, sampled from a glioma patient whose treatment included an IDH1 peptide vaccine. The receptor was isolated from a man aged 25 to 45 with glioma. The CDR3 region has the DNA TGCGCCAGCAGCGCCGGGACAGGGGGCTACGAGCAGTACTTC. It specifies CASSAGTGGYEQYF.